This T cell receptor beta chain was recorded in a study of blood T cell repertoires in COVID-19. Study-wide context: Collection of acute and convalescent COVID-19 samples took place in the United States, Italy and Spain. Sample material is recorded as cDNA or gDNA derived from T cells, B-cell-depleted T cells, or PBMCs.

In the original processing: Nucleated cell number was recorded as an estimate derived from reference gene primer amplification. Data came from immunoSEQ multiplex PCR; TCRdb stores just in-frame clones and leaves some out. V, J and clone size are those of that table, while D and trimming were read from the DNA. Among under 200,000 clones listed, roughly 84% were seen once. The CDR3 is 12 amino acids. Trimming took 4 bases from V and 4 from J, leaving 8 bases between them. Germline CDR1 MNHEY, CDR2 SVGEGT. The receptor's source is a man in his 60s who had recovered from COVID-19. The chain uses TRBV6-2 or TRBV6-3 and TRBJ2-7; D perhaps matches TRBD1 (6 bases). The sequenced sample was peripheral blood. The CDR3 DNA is TGTGCCAGCAGTTCACAGGGTTACGAGCAGTACTTC. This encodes CASSSQGYEQYF.